This T cell receptor beta chain derives from a study of blood T cell repertoires in COVID-19. Overall study context: Acute and convalescent COVID-19 samples came from the United States, Italy and Spain.

Cohort 3 donors were reported recovered after two negative PCRs, clearance, or symptom resolution. The protocol was immunoSEQ multiplex PCR, while the TCRdb copy is restricted to in-frame clones and leaves out a portion. The table has approximately 300,000 clones, under 90% seen once. Trimming at V came to 7 bases and at J to 2 bases, leaving 4 bases not matched to a gene. Per germline, CDR1 MNHEY and CDR2 SVGAGI. CDR3 size: 13 residues. The sequencing input was PBMCs or T cells enriched from blood (not recorded which). The rearrangement joins TRBV6-5 to TRBJ1-1; 7 bases agree with TRBD1. The sequence was collected from a woman in her 30s who had recovered from COVID-19. The chain's CDR3 is CASIRQGNTEAFF. CDR3 bases: TGTGCCAGCATCCGACAGGGCAACACTGAAGCTTTCTTT.